The TCR beta chain described here comes from a study of blood T cell repertoires in COVID-19 (dated by TCRdb to 2018 to 2021). Looking at the study overall: Samples covering the acute and convalescent phases of COVID-19 were provided by collaborators in the United States, Italy and Spain. The prospective study material was composed of cDNA or gDNA derived from T cells, B-cell-depleted T cells, or PBMCs. Subjects who had been exposed to COVID-19, were actively infected with it, or had recovered from it provided the deeply sampled blood TCRbeta repertoires that made up the dataset. The repertoires were made available in a free public database intended to serve as a resource for research on the immune response to SARS-CoV-2. The samples were drawn from the first 160 participants of the ongoing ImmuneRACE study and from 950 to 1,500 subjects provided by 6 global collaborators. Sample metadata almost always included a de-identified subject ID, COVID-19 status, age in years and sex. Where available, HLA class I and class II types were taken from metadata supplied by the sample provider and were not determined by assay-based typing.

Turning to this clone: There is no known antigen for this receptor. Base qualities were left out, and no much larger clone turns up one base away.

At one collaborating source in Seattle, patients were enrolled during active infection and were followed longitudinally through the course of disease. Each collaborating institution followed its own protocols to collect whole blood in K2EDTA tubes. For TCRbeta analysis, collaborators shipped samples as frozen whole blood, isolated PBMCs, or DNA extracted from either of those sample types. The immunoSEQ Assay, a bias-controlled multiplex PCR, was used to amplify TCRbeta CDR3 regions from genomic DNA. In the paper's pipeline: Within the assay, amplification of reference gene primers was used to estimate how many nucleated cells each sample contained. To quantify the absolute abundance of each unique TCRbeta CDR3 rearrangement, sequence reads were collapsed and filtered. For each sample, productive Simpson clonality was calculated by taking the square root of Simpson's diversity index across productive rearrangements. Held by TCRdb, this immuneACCESS table contains in-frame sequences only and omits some clones. Under half of the omission traces to an unresolved V gene where checked; the cause of the rest is unknown. V and J calls plus clone size are reproduced from that table; the DNA served to infer D and trimming. The sample data list about 400,000 clones, and 86% of these were observed just once. Roughly 6.6% of the sample rests with the top ten.

Per the germline V gene (reference sequence), LNHDA is the CDR1 and SQIVND is the CDR2. The V end loses 3 bases and the J end loses 2 bases, and a stretch of 11 bases separates them. The CDR3, from cysteine to phenylalanine, totals 15 residues. Just CDR3 DNA is preserved here, 45 bases in frame from base 1. Broader findings and caveats from the paper: The amount of clinical and demographic metadata varied by source and participant and was provided uncurated.

This sequence originates from a woman aged 60-75 years with COVID-19, enrolled during active disease. Recombination joined TRBV19 with TRBJ1-5; the D gene is perhaps TRBD1, from 5 matching bases. The specimen was peripheral blood. The DNA sequence follows: TGTGCCAGTAGTATCTTGGGGCTGGGCAATCAGCCCCAGCATTTT. Translated, this is CASSILGLGNQPQHF.